These 17 T cell receptor beta chains originate from one sample sequenced in a study of PD-L1 blockade in urothelial cancer. Clones were sequenced by immunoSEQ multiplex PCR, and TCRdb holds only the in-frame ones, with some missing. The data show around 50,000 clones, roughly 82% seen once. The time point: pretreatment peripheral blood. The sample in question was PBMCs, obtained around atezolizumab (anti-PD-L1) treatment. The receptor set was obtained from a middle-aged man with urothelial cancer.

V usage is TRBV18 and J usage is TRBJ2-3; TRBD1 aligns across 9 bases. The CDR3 has 16 amino acids. The V segment lost 5 bases and the J segment 0 bases; nucleotides outside the gene matches: 6. The germline V gene encodes CDR1 KGHSH and CDR2 LQKENI. CDR3 bases: TGTGCCAGCTCAACCGGACAGGGGACTAGCACAGATACGCAGTATTTT. As protein: CASSTGQGTSTDTQYF.

The chain has TRBV25-1 and TRBJ2-1; 7 bases fit TRBD1. The CDR3 consists of 15 residues. Germline assignment: CDR1 MGHDK and CDR2 SYGVNS. V dropped 3 bases and J dropped 4; count of bases not matched to a gene: 6. In nucleotides, the CDR3 is TGTGCCAGCAGTGACCTGGGACAGAAGTACAATGAGCAGTTCTTC. The encoded protein is CASSDLGQKYNEQFF.

The CDR3 loop is CASSESGGAYNEQFF. The CDR3 DNA sequence: TGTGCCAGCAGTGAAAGCGGGGGGGCCTACAATGAGCAGTTCTTC. The V gene is TRBV25-1, the J gene TRBJ2-1, with 10 bases identical to TRBD2. This CDR3 comprises 15 residues. In germline, CDR1 is MGHDK, CDR2 SYGVNS. Trimming removed 2 bases from V and 2 bases from J; junction bases left unmatched: 0.

The V gene is TRBV27, the J gene TRBJ2-1, with TRBD1 matching over 7 bases. J lost 5 bases, V lost 5 bases, and 9 bases had no gene match. This CDR3 is 15 amino acids long. From germline, CDR1 is MNHEY and CDR2 SMNVEV (reference sequence). This CDR3 is CASSAWGQKNNEQFF. The CDR3 DNA follows: TGTGCCAGCAGTGCTTGGGGACAGAAGAACAATGAGCAGTTCTTC.

The V and J genes are TRBV11-3 and TRBJ2-3; TRBD2 aligns across 10 bases. The CDR3 spans 14 residues. The germline CDR1 and CDR2 sequences are SGHNT and YENEEA. Losses at the gene ends were 1 base for V and 5 bases for J; bases not matched to a gene: 0. The CDR3 bases are TGTGCCAGCAGCTTAGCTAGCGGGGGAGATACGCAGTATTTT. This encodes CASSLASGGDTQYF.

This chain uses TRBV5-4 with TRBJ1-4; TRBD1 matches 7 bases. The CDR3 runs to 15 residues. Trimming took 0 bases from V and 7 from J; bases not matched to a gene: 6. The germline CDR1 and CDR2 sequences are SGHNT and YYREEE (reference sequence). This chain's CDR3 is CASSLVQGGGEKLFF. CDR3 sequence (DNA): TGTGCCAGCAGCTTGGTTCAGGGGGGAGGTGAAAAACTGTTTTTT.

The chain has TRBV7-8 and TRBJ1-5; D may be TRBD1 (6 bases). Trimming took off 2 bases at V and 8 bases at J, with 16 bases between the two ends. The germline gives CDR1 SGHVS, CDR2 FQNEAQ. This CDR3 region has 15 residues. CDR3: CASSLSTGPSEPQHF. The CDR3 nucleotides are TGTGCCAGCAGCTTATCAACAGGGCCCTCAGAGCCCCAGCATTTT.

The rearrangement uses TRBV19 and TRBJ1-1, with 8 bases lining up with TRBD1. V dropped 3 bases and J dropped 1; count of bases not matched to a gene: 10. CDR1 and CDR2 (germline): LNHDA, SQIVND (reference sequence). The CDR3 totals 17 residues. The DNA of the CDR3 is TGTGCCAGTAGTATTCAGTTGGGGACAGGACCGAACACTGAAGCTTTCTTT. This gives the protein CASSIQLGTGPNTEAFF. Variable domain in full (rest from reference TRBV19 and TRBJ1-1): DGGITQSPKYLFRKEGQNVTLSCEQNLNHDAMYWYRQDPGQGLRLIYYSQIVNDFQKGDIAEGYSVSREKKESFPLTVTSAQKNPTAFYLCASSIQLGTGPNTEAFFGQGTRLTVV.

V gene TRBV19 combines with J gene TRBJ1-5; TRBD1 matches 9 bases. Trimming at V came to 7 bases and at J to 1 base, leaving 5 bases not matched to a gene. The germline V gene has CDR1 LNHDA and CDR2 SQIVND (reference sequence). The CDR3 is 15 residues long. The CDR3 loop reads CASTWDRASNQPQHF. The CDR3 region has the DNA TGTGCCAGTACCTGGGACAGGGCCAGCAATCAGCCCCAGCATTTT.

The chain couples TRBV9 to TRBJ2-1, with 9 positions matching TRBD2. This CDR3 contains 16 residues. Germline V gene data show CDR1 as SGDLS and CDR2 as YYNGEE. After removal of 4 bases from V and 9 bases from J, the junction contained 14 bases not matched to a gene. CDR3 loop: CASSLQTSGRFGEQFF. The DNA of the CDR3 is TGTGCCAGCAGCCTACAGACTAGCGGCCGATTCGGTGAGCAGTTCTTC.

This chain connects TRBV11-2 to TRBJ2-3; TRBD2 matches at 9 bases. Germline CDR1 SGHAT, CDR2 FQNNGV. The CDR3 is made up of 16 amino acids. V was clipped by 0 bases and J by 0 bases; unmatched bases: 1. Here the CDR3 reads CASSLDLAGSTDTQYF. CDR3 nucleotides: TGTGCCAGCAGCTTAGACCTAGCGGGGAGCACAGATACGCAGTATTTT.

In its sample, this clone was seen once. The chain recombines TRBV6-5 with TRBJ1-5; tentatively, D is TRBD1 (5 bases). Trimming pared 2 bases from V and 6 bases from J, leaving 8 bases between. CDR3 length equals 13 residues. Germline CDR1 and CDR2: MNHEY and SVGAGI. In DNA, the CDR3 is TGTGCCAGCAGTTACCGGGGGTCTCAGCCCCAGCATTTT. Protein product: CASSYRGSQPQHF.

This clone was recorded once. The genes are TRBV7-3 and TRBJ2-3, with 9 nucleotides matching TRBD2. CDR1 is SGHTA and CDR2 is FQGTGA in the germline V gene. J gave up 2 bases and V 5 bases, and 8 bases lay outside the gene matches. This CDR3 is 16 amino acids long. The CDR3: CASSPVAGATTDTQYF. As DNA, the CDR3 is TGTGCCAGCAGCCCTGTAGCGGGGGCCACCACAGATACGCAGTATTTT.

The V and J genes are TRBV5-5 and TRBJ2-5; 8 bases agree with TRBD1. Germline assignment: CDR1 SGHKS and CDR2 YYEKEE (reference sequence). V was clipped by 4 bases and J by 1 base; unmatched bases: 6. The CDR3 totals 15 residues. CDR3 bases: TGTGCCAGCAGCCGCACAGGGGGAGCCCAAGAGACCCAGTACTTC. Residues: CASSRTGGAQETQYF.

A single count supports this clone. The chain employs TRBV7-9 and TRBJ2-6; D unclear. With 4 bases removed from V and 1 base from J, the gap between germline ends came to 17 bases. CDR1 is SEHNR, CDR2 FQNEAQ, per germline (reference sequence). The CDR3 loop spans 18 amino acids. The CDR3 spells CASSYNHLRESGANVLTF. CDR3 DNA sequence: TGTGCCAGCAGCTATAATCATCTCCGAGAATCTGGGGCCAACGTCCTGACTTTC.

The CDR3 here is CSVVIQNEEIYVEQYF. DNA for the CDR3: TGCAGCGTTGTTATCCAAAACGAGGAAATCTACGTCGAGCAGTACTTC. The rearrangement links TRBV29-1 to TRBJ2-7, with D unclear. CDR3 length: 16 residues. The germline V gene has CDR1 SQVTM and CDR2 ANQGSEA. V lost 4 bases to trimming and J lost 6 bases, with 25 bases between them.

The genes are TRBV14 and TRBJ1-1; D unresolved. CDR1 and CDR2 from the germline V gene are SGHDN and FVKESK. V gave up 0 bases and J gave up 7 bases, with 12 bases separating them. The CDR3 sequence is 14 residues long. DNA of the CDR3: TGTGCCAGCAGCCAAGATCTGGTACCCTATGAAGCTTTCTTT. Translating gives CASSQDLVPYEAFF.